This is a list of T cell receptor beta chains from one sample in a study of CD8+ T cells in alopecia areata. Sequencing used immunoSEQ multiplex PCR; TCRdb keeps in-frame clones, though not all of them. The sample records 150,000 or so clones, about 70% being singletons. The sample here was CD8+ T cells sorted from blood, taken at week 0. These receptors all come from a human donor with alopecia areata. CDR3s include the opening cysteine and the closing phenylalanine or tryptophan. The D gene is left open where the match is weak. A clone size is listed for some rows: how often the clone was seen (once, few, many), or a class if it is expanded.

. TRBJ1-4 TRBV29-1 . CSAASGELFF TGCAGCGCCGCTAGTGGGGAACTGTTTTTT
. TRBJ1-1 TRBV30 . CAWSDPLTPMGHTEAFF TGTGCCTGGAGCGACCCCCTCACTCCAATGGGGCACACTGAAGCTTTCTTT
. TRBJ2-4 TRBV6-5 . CASSSGGKNIQYF TGTGCCAGCAGTTCCGGGGGCAAAAACATTCAGTACTTC
. TRBJ2-7 TRBV11-3 . CASSRLQDKGTYEQYF TGTGCCAGCAGCAGGCTACAGGATAAAGGTACCTACGAGCAGTACTTC
. TRBJ1-3 TRBV19 TRBD1 CASSRTGSGNTIYF TGTGCCAGTAGCCGGACAGGTTCTGGAAACACCATATATTTT
. TRBJ1-2 TRBV29-1 . CSVEGQEALGYTF TGCAGCGTTGAGGGGCAGGAGGCCTTAGGCTACACCTTC
. TRBJ2-7 TRBV7-9 TRBD2 CASSLEGLAGREQYF TGTGCCAGCAGCTTAGAGGGACTAGCGGGGCGGGAGCAGTACTTC
. TRBJ2-1 TRBV30 . CAWSGIGSYNEQFF TGTGCCTGGAGTGGTATTGGGTCCTACAATGAGCAGTTCTTC
many TRBJ1-1 TRBV10-3 . CAITDPQMGEPFF TGTGCCATCACCGACCCACAAATGGGGGAGCCTTTCTTT
. TRBJ1-1 TRBV11-1 . CASSFRGIDTEAFF TGTGCCAGCAGCTTCCGGGGAATAGACACTGAAGCTTTCTTT
. TRBJ2-2 TRBV6-5 TRBD2 CASSIWTSGGELFF TGTGCCAGCAGTATCTGGACTAGCGGGGGGGAGCTGTTTTTT
. TRBJ1-4 TRBV27 . CASSLSVQAEKLFF TGTGCCAGCAGTTTATCGGTTCAGGCTGAAAAACTGTTTTTT
once TRBJ2-3 TRBV7-9 . CASSLDLGDSDTQYF TGTGCCAGCAGCTTAGATCTTGGGGACTCAGATACGCAGTATTTT
. TRBJ2-7 TRBV15 . CATSRDRGAYEQYF TGTGCCACCAGCAGAGACAGGGGAGCCTACGAGCAGTACTTC
few TRBJ2-2 TRBV29-1 TRBD1 CSVEGQGAAGELFF TGCAGCGTGGAGGGACAGGGGGCAGCAGGGGAGCTGTTTTTT
. TRBJ2-2 TRBV27 . CASSYTGELFF TGTGCCAGCAGTTACACCGGGGAGCTGTTTTTT
. TRBJ2-5 TRBV11-3 . CASSLEVPGMKTQYF TGTGCCAGCAGCTTAGAGGTGCCAGGGATGAAGACCCAGTACTTC
. TRBJ1-2 TRBV20-1 . CSVKLNYGYTF TGCAGTGTTAAGCTAAACTATGGCTACACCTTC
. TRBJ2-2 TRBV27 . CASSLSRAGELFF TGTGCCAGCAGTTTATCGAGGGCCGGGGAGCTGTTTTTT
. TRBJ2-1 TRBV7-7 . CASSSSRDGYNEQFF TGTGCTAGCAGCTCGTCACGGGACGGCTACAATGAGCAGTTCTTC
. TRBJ2-1 TRBV29-1 . CSVEDLGTYNEQFF TGCAGCGTTGAGGACTTGGGAACCTACAATGAGCAGTTCTTC
once TRBJ1-2 TRBV27 TRBD1 CASSLYGQGPYGYTF TGTGCCAGCAGTTTGTATGGACAGGGTCCCTATGGCTACACCTTC
. TRBJ2-7 TRBV7-8 . CASSTLKSSYEQYF TGTGCCAGCAGCACCTTGAAAAGCTCCTACGAGCAGTACTTC
. TRBJ1-2 TRBV27 . CASSLSTGLYGYTF TGTGCCAGCAGTTTATCAACAGGGCTATATGGCTACACCTTC
. TRBJ2-3 TRBV6-5 . CASSYGGTDTQYF TGTGCCAGCAGTTACGGGGGGACAGATACGCAGTATTTT